One sample yielded the 18 T cell receptor beta chains listed below, sequenced in a study of PD-1 blockade in classical Hodgkin lymphoma. The protocol was immunoSEQ multiplex PCR, while the TCRdb copy is restricted to in-frame clones and leaves out a portion. The sample lists about 47,000 clones; around 90% were seen once. Indicated time point: cycle 4 day 1 (C4D1), after more than five weeks of nivolumab. Relapse was seen in all patients after autologous stem cell transplantation, and brentuximab vedotin exposure was variable. This material consisted of peripheral blood mononuclear cells (PBMCs), taken before the fourth cycle of nivolumab. The receptor source for this set is a human donor with classical Hodgkin lymphoma.

The chain combines TRBV9 with TRBJ2-1, with TRBD1 matching over 8 bases. The CDR3 loop spans 17 amino acids. CDR1 and CDR2 (germline): SGDLS, YYNGEE. V lost 3 bases, J lost 0 bases, and 8 bases stayed unmatched. The CDR3 is CASSATTGASSYNEQFF. Written as DNA, the CDR3 is TGTGCCAGCAGCGCAACGACAGGGGCGAGCTCCTACAATGAGCAGTTCTTC. Complete variable domain (other parts from reference TRBV9 and TRBJ2-1): DSGVTQTPKHLITATGQRVTLRCSPRSGDLSVYWYQQSLDQGLQFLIQYYNGEERAKGNILERFSAQQFPDLHSELNLSSLELGDSALYFCASSATTGASSYNEQFFGPGTRLTVL.

The chain joins TRBV30 to TRBJ1-5, with D hard to call. V lost 0 bases to trimming and J lost 9 bases, with 9 bases between them. Germline lookup yields CDR1 GTSNPN and CDR2 SVGIG (reference sequence). The CDR3 spans 12 residues. The chain's CDR3 is CAWSVSLGPQHF. The CDR3 DNA reads TGTGCCTGGAGTGTTTCATTGGGGCCCCAGCATTTT.

V usage is TRBV7-2 and J usage is TRBJ1-1; D remains unclear. Trimming pared 6 bases from V and 1 base from J, leaving 9 bases between. There are 13 residues in the CDR3. The V gene's germline CDR1 is SGHTA and CDR2 FQGNSA. Here the CDR3 reads CASRYQRNTEAFF. CDR3 nucleotide sequence: TGTGCCAGCAGATATCAGAGGAACACTGAAGCTTTCTTT.

V is TRBV10-3 and J is TRBJ1-1, with D uncertain. Trimming took 4 bases from V and 5 from J, leaving 11 bases between them. The CDR3 contains 13 residues. The germline V gene has CDR1 ENHRY and CDR2 SYGVKD. The CDR3 spells CAISVGVGTEAFF. CDR3 DNA: TGTGCCATCAGTGTTGGGGTAGGAACTGAAGCTTTCTTT.

The chain uses TRBV2 and TRBJ2-2; 9 bases are shared with TRBD1. The CDR3 contains 15 residues. The J segment lost 4 bases and the V segment lost 7 bases, leaving 7 bases of the junction unmatched. Germline loops: CDR1 SNHLY, CDR2 FYNNEI. CDR3 bases: TGTGCCAGCACCATAAGGGACAGGGTCACCGGGGAGCTGTTTTTT. This codes for CASTIRDRVTGELFF.

J is TRBJ1-2 and V is TRBV20-1; no clear D gene. The germline V gene has CDR1 DFQATT and CDR2 SNEGSKA (reference sequence). The germline V and J ends were trimmed by 5 bases and 4 bases, with 8 bases remaining between them. The CDR3 has 11 amino acids. Here the CDR3 reads CSAYRPYGYTF. The DNA for the CDR3 is TGCAGTGCTTACCGGCCCTATGGCTACACCTTC.

The chain couples TRBV10-2 to TRBJ1-1, with D possibly TRBD1 on 6 matching bases. V was shortened by 6 bases and J by 7 bases, with 9 bases between the two germline ends. Germline CDR1 is WSHSY and CDR2 is SAAADI. CDR3 length equals 11 residues. Here the CDR3 reads CASRATGEAFF. Here the CDR3 DNA reads TGCGCCAGCAGAGCGACAGGTGAAGCTTTCTTT.

This clone was observed a single time. The chain couples TRBV25-1 to TRBJ2-3; no definite D call. The CDR3 has 17 amino acids. Trimming left V 0 bases short and J 0 bases short, with 13 bases between. Germline loops: CDR1 MGHDK, CDR2 SYGVNS. Here the CDR3 DNA reads TGTGCCAGCAGTGAATATCACAGAACAGCTAGCACAGATACGCAGTATTTT. As protein: CASSEYHRTASTDTQYF.

The chain carries TRBV9 and TRBJ2-1, with TRBD2 matching 11 bases. CDR3 length: 15 amino acids. Germline CDR1 reads SGDLS; CDR2 reads YYNGEE. V gave up 1 base and J gave up 8 bases; unmatched junction bases: 5. CDR3 nucleotide sequence: TGTGCCAGCAGCGTATCGGCTAGCGGGAGGTATGAGCAGTTCTTC. It translates to CASSVSASGRYEQFF. The entire variable domain, with the rest obtained from reference TRBV9 and TRBJ2-1, is as follows: DSGVTQTPKHLITATGQRVTLRCSPRSGDLSVYWYQQSLDQGLQFLIQYYNGEERAKGNILERFSAQQFPDLHSELNLSSLELGDSALYFCASSVSASGRYEQFFGPGTRLTVL.

The CDR3 loop is CASRGQPNTEAFF. The CDR3 bases are TGTGCCAGCAGGGGACAACCCAACACTGAAGCTTTCTTT. This chain links TRBV6-6 with TRBJ1-1; maybe TRBD1 (6 bases). The CDR3 runs to 13 residues. Germline V gene data show CDR1 as MNHNY and CDR2 as SVGAGI (reference sequence). V was trimmed by 6 bases and J by 2 bases, leaving 10 bases between them.

V and J are TRBV9 and TRBJ1-3; D is uncertain. The germline gives CDR1 SGDLS, CDR2 YYNGEE. Between the trimmed V and J ends, which lost 2 bases and 1 base, there was a span of 7 bases. CDR3 size: 14 residues. CDR3 sequence: CASSVRMSGNTIYF. Here the CDR3 DNA reads TGTGCCAGCAGCGTGAGGATGTCTGGAAACACCATATATTTT.

The chain is built from TRBV5-5 and TRBJ2-5; D is undetermined. The CDR3 spans 18 residues. CDR1 SGHKS and CDR2 YYEKEE come from the germline V gene (reference sequence). The germline V and J ends were trimmed by 0 bases and 3 bases, with 21 bases remaining between them. The CDR3 DNA reads as TGTGCCAGCAGCTTGGGCACTGGAGTTGGCAGAGCCGAAGAGACCCAGTACTTC. Protein product: CASSLGTGVGRAEETQYF.

The chain is built from TRBV18 and TRBJ2-7, with 8 positions matching TRBD1. In germline, CDR1 is KGHSH, CDR2 LQKENI. V lost 5 bases and J lost 4; bases outside the gene matches: 4. CDR3 size: 13 residues. CDR3 sequence: CASSAQGAYEQYF. CDR3 in DNA: TGTGCCAGCTCAGCTCAGGGGGCATACGAGCAGTACTTC.

This chain uses TRBV9 with TRBJ1-3; D not resolved. Germline-derived CDR1 and CDR2 are SGDLS and YYNGEE. V was cut by 3 bases and J by 2 bases, with 9 bases left in between. This CDR3 has 14 amino acids. CDR3 region: CASSARDPGNTIYF. The CDR3, as DNA: TGTGCCAGCAGCGCGAGAGACCCTGGAAACACCATATATTTT.

The chain uses TRBV6-6 and TRBJ2-3, with 10 nucleotides matching TRBD2. This CDR3 has 15 residues. Trimming took 9 bases from V and 3 from J; bases not matched to a gene: 9. Germline V gives CDR1 MNHNY, CDR2 SVGAGI (reference sequence). CDR3 nucleotides: TGTGCCAGTTACCGAGCGGGAGGGCCTACAGATACGCAGTATTTT. This codes for CASYRAGGPTDTQYF.

J is TRBJ2-1 and V is TRBV11-2; no clear D gene. The V end lost 0 bases, the J end lost 7 bases, and 7 bases lay between the germline ends. The CDR3 is 13 residues long. Germline values: CDR1 SGHAT, CDR2 FQNNGV. CDR3 sequence: CASSLDRANEQFF. CDR3 DNA: TGTGCCAGCAGCTTAGATAGAGCGAATGAGCAGTTCTTC.

The rearrangement uses TRBV9 and TRBJ2-3, with D unclear. The CDR3 spans 15 residues. CDR1 and CDR2 from the germline V gene are SGDLS and YYNGEE. Trimming left V 3 bases short and J 2 bases short, with 13 bases between. CDR3 DNA sequence: TGTGCCAGCAGCGCTGCCGGGTATAACACAGATACGCAGTATTTT. Translating it yields CASSAAGYNTDTQYF.

The chain carries TRBV5-6 and TRBJ1-6; D is undetermined. Germline lookup yields CDR1 SGHDT and CDR2 YYEEEE. V shed 3 bases and J shed 9 bases, with 16 bases lying between them. This CDR3 contains 15 residues. The CDR3 reads CASSSGLRGSSPLHF. Here the CDR3 DNA reads TGTGCCAGCAGCTCCGGGTTGAGAGGGAGTTCACCCCTCCACTTT.